A selection of T cell receptor beta chains follows, all from one sample in a study of blood T cell repertoires in COVID-19. The assay was immunoSEQ multiplex PCR, and TCRdb's table has in-frame clones only and misses some. The table has 130,000 to 150,000 clones, 76% seen once. The material sequenced was peripheral blood. These receptors were obtained from a man between 60 and 75 years old with acute or convalescent COVID-19. Each CDR3 is given with its conserved first and last residue. The order of the fields is V gene, clone size, D gene, J gene, CDR3 protein, CDR3 DNA. The D gene is left open where the match is weak. Size values are once, few and many counts, or a class for expanded clones, and some rows have none.

v_call: TRBV25-1
clone_size: NA
d_call: TRBD1
j_call: TRBJ1-2
cdr3_aa: CASSKQGAGYGYTF
cdr3_nt: TGTGCCAGCAGCAAACAGGGGGCCGGTTATGGCTACACCTTC

v_call: TRBV12-3/TRBV12-4
clone_size: NA
d_call: NA
j_call: TRBJ1-5
cdr3_aa: CASSQDTGGPQHF
cdr3_nt: TGTGCCAGCAGCCAAGACACTGGTGGGCCCCAGCATTTT

v_call: TRBV4-1
clone_size: NA
d_call: TRBD2
j_call: TRBJ2-1
cdr3_aa: CASSQVLLAGGPTIYNEQFF
cdr3_nt: TGCGCCAGCAGCCAAGTATTATTAGCGGGAGGGCCGACGATTTACAATGAGCAGTTCTTC

v_call: TRBV5-4
clone_size: NA
d_call: TRBD1
j_call: TRBJ1-2
cdr3_aa: CASSIGTGGGYGYTF
cdr3_nt: TGTGCCAGCAGCATAGGGACAGGGGGGGGCTATGGCTACACCTTC

v_call: TRBV24-1
clone_size: NA
d_call: NA
j_call: TRBJ2-7
cdr3_aa: CATSDSLDRPYEQYF
cdr3_nt: TGTGCCACCAGTGATTCGTTAGACAGACCCTACGAGCAGTACTTC

v_call: TRBV5-1
clone_size: NA
d_call: NA
j_call: TRBJ2-3
cdr3_aa: CASSWQGRDTQYF
cdr3_nt: TGCGCCAGCAGCTGGCAGGGTCGGGATACGCAGTATTTT

v_call: TRBV5-1
clone_size: NA
d_call: TRBD1
j_call: TRBJ2-7
cdr3_aa: CASSPGQGGYKTYEQYF
cdr3_nt: TGCGCCAGCAGCCCGGGACAGGGGGGATACAAAACCTACGAGCAGTACTTC

v_call: TRBV28
clone_size: NA
d_call: TRBD1
j_call: TRBJ2-6
cdr3_aa: CASGTASSGANVLTF
cdr3_nt: TGTGCCAGCGGGACAGCGAGCTCTGGGGCCAACGTCCTGACTTTC

v_call: TRBV6-1
clone_size: NA
d_call: TRBD1
j_call: TRBJ2-3
cdr3_aa: CASSDRTGSDTQYF
cdr3_nt: TGTGCCAGCAGTGATCGGACAGGGTCGGATACGCAGTATTTT

v_call: TRBV20-1
clone_size: NA
d_call: NA
j_call: TRBJ2-7
cdr3_aa: CSASSIEQYF
cdr3_nt: TGCAGTGCTTCGAGTATTGAGCAGTACTTC

v_call: TRBV28
clone_size: NA
d_call: NA
j_call: TRBJ1-5
cdr3_aa: CASTSGGQPQHF
cdr3_nt: TGTGCCAGCACCTCGGGGGGGCAGCCCCAGCATTTT

v_call: TRBV5-1
clone_size: NA
d_call: NA
j_call: TRBJ1-1
cdr3_aa: CASSSGMNTEAFF
cdr3_nt: TGCGCCAGCAGTTCAGGGATGAACACTGAAGCTTTCTTT

v_call: TRBV5-4
clone_size: once
d_call: NA
j_call: TRBJ1-2
cdr3_aa: CASSAGGGIVDGYTF
cdr3_nt: TGTGCCAGCAGTGCCGGGGGAGGGATTGTGGATGGCTACACCTTC

v_call: TRBV27
clone_size: few
d_call: TRBD1
j_call: TRBJ2-5
cdr3_aa: CASSPGQGWETQYF
cdr3_nt: TGTGCCAGCAGTCCCGGACAGGGTTGGGAGACCCAGTACTTC

v_call: TRBV6-5
clone_size: NA
d_call: TRBD1
j_call: TRBJ1-6
cdr3_aa: CASRPGTGLTSPLHF
cdr3_nt: TGTGCCAGCCGTCCCGGGACAGGGCTGACTTCACCCCTCCACTTT

v_call: TRBV27
clone_size: NA
d_call: NA
j_call: TRBJ2-7
cdr3_aa: CASSLLARSEQYF
cdr3_nt: TGTGCCAGCAGTTTATTAGCAAGGTCCGAGCAGTACTTC

v_call: TRBV30
clone_size: NA
d_call: TRBD2
j_call: TRBJ2-7
cdr3_aa: CAWSTSESSYEQYF
cdr3_nt: TGTGCCTGGAGTACTAGCGAGAGCTCCTACGAGCAGTACTTC

v_call: TRBV11-2
clone_size: NA
d_call: NA
j_call: TRBJ2-7
cdr3_aa: CASSLRVLYEQYF
cdr3_nt: TGTGCCAGCAGCTTACGAGTACTCTACGAGCAGTACTTC

v_call: TRBV18
clone_size: NA
d_call: NA
j_call: TRBJ1-6
cdr3_aa: CASSSAGASNSPLHF
cdr3_nt: TGTGCCAGCTCCTCGGCGGGGGCCTCTAATTCACCCCTCCACTTT

v_call: TRBV27
clone_size: once
d_call: TRBD1
j_call: TRBJ2-2
cdr3_aa: CASSFSTGGTGELFF
cdr3_nt: TGTGCCAGCAGTTTCTCGACAGGGGGCACCGGGGAGCTGTTTTTT

v_call: TRBV4-1
clone_size: NA
d_call: NA
j_call: TRBJ2-1
cdr3_aa: CASSQETGTEQFF
cdr3_nt: TGCGCCAGCAGCCAGGAAACAGGGACTGAGCAGTTCTTC

v_call: TRBV2
clone_size: NA
d_call: TRBD2
j_call: TRBJ2-1
cdr3_aa: CASELAGGNEQFF
cdr3_nt: TGTGCCAGCGAACTAGCGGGAGGTAATGAGCAGTTCTTC

v_call: TRBV7-9
clone_size: NA
d_call: TRBD1
j_call: TRBJ2-1
cdr3_aa: CASSTGVGEQFF
cdr3_nt: TGTGCCAGCAGCACAGGGGTAGGTGAGCAGTTCTTC

v_call: TRBV11-2
clone_size: NA
d_call: TRBD2
j_call: TRBJ2-3
cdr3_aa: CASSLAPGTSGTDTQYF
cdr3_nt: TGTGCCAGCAGCTTAGCCCCTGGGACTAGCGGAACAGATACGCAGTATTTT

v_call: TRBV11-2
clone_size: NA
d_call: NA
j_call: TRBJ2-5
cdr3_aa: CASSLSPGQSQETQYF
cdr3_nt: TGTGCCAGCAGCTTAAGCCCTGGACAGTCCCAAGAGACCCAGTACTTC

v_call: TRBV19
clone_size: once
d_call: TRBD1
j_call: TRBJ2-7
cdr3_aa: CASSRTGVSYEQYF
cdr3_nt: TGTGCCAGCAGCCGGACAGGGGTCTCGTACGAGCAGTACTTC

v_call: TRBV5-6
clone_size: NA
d_call: NA
j_call: TRBJ2-3
cdr3_aa: CASSSDSINWADTQYF
cdr3_nt: TGTGCCAGCAGCTCGGACAGCATCAATTGGGCAGATACGCAGTATTTT